These 22 T cell receptor beta chains were sequenced from one sample in a study of T cells in Graves' hyperthyroidism and ophthalmopathy (dated by TCRdb to between 2018 and 2021). The library was generated by multiplex PCR. Sequenced using an Illumina HiSeq 2000. Amplification of TCR beta CDR3 regions was carried out from RNA transcripts. A first-round RT-PCR of the TCR CDR3 used the HTBI primer set with the Qiagen OneStep RT-PCR kit. Through fastp at Q25 and MiXCR, TCRdb rebuilt clones from the public reads, retaining in-frame beta chains. Rows are unified per CDR3 protein, each entry keeping the most common DNA and genes. In this sample the table shows roughly 330,000 distinct CDR3 sequences, around 16% of which occur a single time. Clones ranked in the top ten supply approximately 33% of the sample. Sequenced: blood. Receptors originate from a man younger than 40 with Graves' hyperthyroidism.

In its sample, this clonotype was seen many times. The chain is built from TRBV28 and TRBJ2-7; D is ambiguous. V lost 10 bases to trimming and J lost 6 bases, with 22 bases between them. Germline lookup yields CDR1 MDHEN and CDR2 SYDVKM. The CDR3 spans 14 residues. The CDR3: CATLRTAGPSEQYF. For the CDR3, the DNA is TGTGCCACCTTGCGGACGGCCGGGCCCTCCGAGCAGTACTTC.

There are many counts of this clonotype. The V and J genes are TRBV6-1 and TRBJ2-3, with D unclear. Germline V gene data show CDR1 as MNHNS and CDR2 as SASEGT. The CDR3 sequence is 15 residues long. Trimming pared 7 bases from V and 1 base from J, leaving 15 bases between. The CDR3 sequence: CASTRTILGTDTQYF. The DNA of the CDR3 is TGTGCCAGCACCAGGACCATCTTGGGCACAGATACGCAGTATTTT.

This clonotype showed up many times. This chain links TRBV6-1 with TRBJ2-7; maybe TRBD2 (6 bases). V was cut by 7 bases and J by 1 base, with 14 bases left in between. The CDR3 sequence is 14 residues long. Germline loops: CDR1 MNHNS, CDR2 SASEGT. CDR3 coding DNA: TGTGCCAGCACCCGGGGACGGGGGTCCTACGAGCAGTACTTC. This gives the protein CASTRGRGSYEQYF.

The CDR3 protein is CASSLAAGGDTGELFF. CDR3 DNA: TGTGCCAGCAGCTTAGCGGCGGGAGGAGACACCGGGGAGCTGTTTTTT. The J gene is TRBJ2-2, the V gene TRBV7-9; 8 nucleotides agree with TRBD2. The CDR3 is 16 amino acids. The V segment lost 0 bases and the J segment 3 bases; nucleotides outside the gene matches: 3. Germline V CDR1 and CDR2: SEHNR, FQNEAQ (reference sequence).

This clonotype was counted ten times or more. The chain recombines TRBV30 with TRBJ1-5; D is uncertain. Trimming took off 0 bases at V and 4 bases at J, with 7 bases between the two ends. Germline V CDR1 and CDR2: GTSNPN, SVGIG (reference sequence). This CDR3 spans 13 amino acids. CDR3: CAWSVRGNQPQHF. The DNA for the CDR3 is TGTGCCTGGAGTGTACGGGGTAATCAGCCCCAGCATTTT.

The chain uses TRBV29-1 and TRBJ2-1; D is possibly TRBD2 (5 bases). Looked up from germline, CDR1 is SQVTM and CDR2 is ANQGSEA. Trimming cost V 1 base and J 10 bases, with 14 bases left between them. The CDR3 is made up of 13 amino acids. The CDR3 DNA follows: TGCAGCGTTGAAGTTGAGACTACGACCGAGCAGTTCTTC. Residues: CSVEVETTTEQFF.

This clonotype was picked up a small number of times. J is TRBJ2-2 and V is TRBV12-3 or TRBV12-4; D ambiguous. The CDR3 consists of 15 residues. V was pared by 4 bases and J by 5 bases, with 14 bases between. In DNA, the CDR3 is TGTGCCAGCAGTTGGGCTTTCGTACGGACCGGGGAGCTGTTTTTT. Encoded protein: CASSWAFVRTGELFF.

The chain has TRBV28 and TRBJ1-2; D perhaps matches TRBD1 (6 bases). The CDR3 is 16 residues long. CDR1 and CDR2 (germline): MDHEN, SYDVKM. Trimming took 5 bases from V and 6 from J, leaving 22 bases between them. This CDR3 is CASSPLRWGAPDGYTF. CDR3 bases: TGTGCCAGCAGTCCTTTGCGGTGGGGGGCGCCGGATGGCTACACCTTC.

In nucleotides, the CDR3 is TGTGCCATCAGTGGGGACAGGGGCAACGGCTACACCTTC. Protein product: CAISGDRGNGYTF. V usage is TRBV10-3 and J usage is TRBJ1-2; 10 bases line up with TRBD1. Germline values: CDR1 ENHRY, CDR2 SYGVKD. V shed 4 bases, J shed 8 bases, and the junction held 4 bases outside the gene matches. The CDR3 runs to 13 residues.

On this clonotype: A read error may be the cause here, since a much bigger clone is one base away. The chain couples TRBV24-1 to TRBJ2-5, with D maybe TRBD1 (7 bases). CDR3 size: 16 residues. V lost 8 bases and J lost 3, with 21 bases in between. Germline CDR1 KGHDR, CDR2 SFDVKD. DNA of the CDR3: TGTGCCACCACAGGGGGGCGGAGGGATTGTGAAGAGACCCAGTACTTC. Protein sequence: CATTGGRRDCEETQYF.

At least ten counts were recorded for this clonotype. This rearrangement joins TRBV3-1 to TRBJ2-2; no definite D call. The V end was cut by 4 bases, the J end by 4 bases, with 10 bases between. The CDR3 length is 14 residues. Per the germline V gene, CDR1 is LGHDT and CDR2 is YNNKEL (reference sequence). The CDR3 loop reads CASSLGRSTGELFF. In DNA form, the CDR3 reads TGTGCCAGCAGCCTGGGCCGGTCCACCGGGGAGCTGTTTTTT.

The genes are TRBV20-1 and TRBJ1-2; 7 bases fit TRBD1. Germline V CDR1 and CDR2: DFQATT, SNEGSKA (reference sequence). This CDR3 is 13 amino acids long. V shed 4 bases, J shed 4 bases, and the junction held 6 bases outside the gene matches. The CDR3 coding sequence is TGCAGTGCTAATTTACAGGGGATCTATGGCTACACCTTC. This encodes CSANLQGIYGYTF.

This clonotype was seen a few times. The chain joins TRBV12-3 or TRBV12-4 to TRBJ2-4; 9 bases line up with TRBD1. The CDR3 consists of 15 residues. Trimming at V came to 3 bases and at J to 8 bases, leaving 8 bases not matched to a gene. The chain's CDR3 is CASSFGDRERDIQYF. In DNA, the CDR3 is TGTGCCAGCAGTTTCGGGGACAGGGAGAGGGACATTCAGTACTTC.

V gene TRBV4-1 combines with J gene TRBJ2-1; 9 positions match TRBD2. Trimming took 1 base from V and 3 from J; bases not matched to a gene: 4. The CDR3 length is 16 residues. CDR1 and CDR2 (germline): MGHRA, YSYEKL. CDR3 amino acids: CASSQAAGGGYNEQFF. As DNA, the CDR3 is TGCGCCAGCAGCCAAGCCGCGGGAGGGGGCTACAATGAGCAGTTCTTC.

The chain recombines TRBV24-1 with TRBJ2-2; 7 nucleotides align to TRBD1. This CDR3 has 15 amino acids. The V segment lost 5 bases and the J segment 4 bases; nucleotides outside the gene matches: 6. Per germline, CDR1 KGHDR and CDR2 SFDVKD. The CDR3 loop reads CATSVPGQSTGELFF. The DNA of the CDR3 is TGTGCCACCAGTGTTCCGGGACAGAGCACCGGGGAGCTGTTTTTT.

This clonotype was counted ten times or more. The rearrangement joins TRBV2 to TRBJ2-6, with 9 bases lining up with TRBD1. Looked up from germline, CDR1 is SNHLY and CDR2 is FYNNEI. V shed 6 bases and J 2 bases; nucleotides not matched to a gene: 8. The CDR3 contains 17 residues. The CDR3 region is CASSRDRVGTGANVLTF. As DNA, the CDR3 is TGTGCCAGCAGCCGGGACAGGGTAGGCACTGGGGCCAACGTCCTGACTTTC.

This clonotype has ten or more counts. The chain couples TRBV28 to TRBJ2-7; maybe TRBD2 (6 bases). The CDR3 contains 13 residues. The V end was cut by 8 bases, the J end by 2 bases, with 13 bases between. Germline V gene lookup returns CDR1 MDHEN and CDR2 SYDVKM. The CDR3 spells CASEAGLTYEQYF. In nucleotides, the CDR3 is TGTGCCAGCGAGGCGGGATTGACCTACGAGCAGTACTTC.

This clonotype showed up many times. The rearrangement uses TRBV27 and TRBJ2-7; TRBD2 agrees at 7 bases. The CDR3 consists of 16 residues. The J segment lost 0 bases and the V segment lost 3 bases, leaving 8 bases of the junction unmatched. Germline V gene data show CDR1 as MNHEY and CDR2 as SMNVEV (reference sequence). CDR3 region: CASSFSNSGNSYEQYF. The CDR3, as DNA: TGTGCCAGCAGTTTCTCCAACAGCGGGAACTCCTACGAGCAGTACTTC.

This clonotype has at least ten counts. The J gene is TRBJ2-1, the V gene TRBV28; D uncertain. Trimming pared 6 bases from V and 5 bases from J, leaving 5 bases between. This CDR3 is 11 amino acids long. CDR1 is MDHEN, CDR2 SYDVKM, per germline. The CDR3 region has the DNA TGTGCCAGCAGGGTGGACAATGAGCAGTTCTTC. Protein sequence: CASRVDNEQFF.

A few counts support this clonotype. J is TRBJ1-1 and V is TRBV11-2, with D uncertain. Looked up from germline, CDR1 is SGHAT and CDR2 is FQNNGV. With 3 bases removed from V and 4 bases from J, the gap between germline ends came to 9 bases. This CDR3 region has 13 residues. The CDR3 loop is CASSLGHGTEAFF. The CDR3 coding sequence is TGTGCCAGCAGCTTGGGTCACGGCACTGAAGCTTTCTTT.

At least ten counts were recorded for this clonotype. The genes are TRBV11-1 and TRBJ1-1, with D hard to call. Trimming removed 2 bases at V and 1 base at J, with 8 bases between. The CDR3 has 14 residues. Germline lookup yields CDR1 SGHAT and CDR2 FQDESV (reference sequence). The CDR3 nucleotides read TGTGCCAGCAGCTTATTCGAACGGAACACTGAAGCTTTCTTT. Amino acids: CASSLFERNTEAFF. Drawing the rest from reference TRBV11-1 and TRBJ1-1, the complete variable domain is EAEVAQSPRYKITEKSQAVAFWCDPISGHATLYWYRQILGQGPELLVQFQDESVVDDSQLPKDRFSAERLKGVDSTLKIQPAELGDSAMYLCASSLFERNTEAFFGQGTRLTVV.

This clonotype was counted at least ten times. The rearrangement joins TRBV10-3 to TRBJ2-5; TRBD1 matches at 7 bases. Germline V CDR1 and CDR2: ENHRY, SYGVKD. This CDR3 is built from 15 residues. V was clipped by 5 bases and J by 4 bases; unmatched bases: 10. The chain's CDR3 is CAISSPGQLGETQYF. CDR3 coding DNA: TGTGCCATCAGTTCCCCGGGACAGCTAGGAGAGACCCAGTACTTC.